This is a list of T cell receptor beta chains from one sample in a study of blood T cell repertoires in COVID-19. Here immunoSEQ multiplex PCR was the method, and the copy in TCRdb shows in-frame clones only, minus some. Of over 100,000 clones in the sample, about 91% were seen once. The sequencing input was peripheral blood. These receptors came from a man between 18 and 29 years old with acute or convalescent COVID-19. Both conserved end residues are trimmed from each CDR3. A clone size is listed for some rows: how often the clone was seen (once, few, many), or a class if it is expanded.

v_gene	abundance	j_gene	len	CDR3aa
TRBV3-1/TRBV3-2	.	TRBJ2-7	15	ASSPPGLAARSYEQY
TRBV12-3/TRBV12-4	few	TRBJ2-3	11	ASSSRGTDTQY
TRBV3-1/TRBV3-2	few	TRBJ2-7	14	ASSQGQGGRGYEQY
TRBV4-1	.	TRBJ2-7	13	ASSQDLAGPYEQY
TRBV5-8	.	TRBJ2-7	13	ASSLTGTPTYEQY
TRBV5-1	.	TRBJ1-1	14	ASSTPQGAAYTEAF
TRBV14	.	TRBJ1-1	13	ASSQRDRGNTEAF
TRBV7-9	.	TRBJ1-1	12	ASSLGGGNTEAF
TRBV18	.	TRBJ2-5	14	ASSPTGLQGEETQY
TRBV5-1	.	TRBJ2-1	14	ASSFPGQGTYNEQF
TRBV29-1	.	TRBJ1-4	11	SVTGGRGEKLF
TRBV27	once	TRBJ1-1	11	ASRSGGAGEAF
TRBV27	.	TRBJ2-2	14	ASSFRREVNTGELF
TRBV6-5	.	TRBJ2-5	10	ASRQRDSHQY
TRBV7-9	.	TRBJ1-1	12	ASSQNQGAAEAF
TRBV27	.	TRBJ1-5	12	ASSASGVQRPQH
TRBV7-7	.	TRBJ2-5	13	ASSLVLAGGETQY
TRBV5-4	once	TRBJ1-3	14	ASSAGGTASGNTIY
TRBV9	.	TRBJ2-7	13	ASSFGTGGRYEQY
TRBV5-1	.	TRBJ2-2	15	ASSLTVRTVNTGELF
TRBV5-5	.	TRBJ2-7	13	ASSFQWTSGYEQY
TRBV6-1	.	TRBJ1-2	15	ASSVGTGGASGYGYT
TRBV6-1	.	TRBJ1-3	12	ASSDGVSGNTIY
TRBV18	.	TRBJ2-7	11	ASSIAGGNEQY
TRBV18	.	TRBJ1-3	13	ASSPVGVGGNTIY
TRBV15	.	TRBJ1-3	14	ATSSPYGLSGNTIY
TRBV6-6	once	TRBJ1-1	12	ASSYSTRGPEAF
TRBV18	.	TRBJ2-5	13	ASSPPGTVQETQY
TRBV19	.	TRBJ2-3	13	ASRVQGAGADTQY
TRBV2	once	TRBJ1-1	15	ASSEAPSVLMNTEAF
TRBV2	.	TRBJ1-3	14	ASSGGQAGEGNTIY
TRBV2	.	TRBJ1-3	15	ASSETRQGGSGNTIY
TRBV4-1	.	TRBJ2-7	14	ASSQVPRTGGYEQY
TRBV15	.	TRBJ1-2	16	ATSRDYNPGQGMDGYT
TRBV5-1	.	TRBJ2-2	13	ASVAADRGPGELF
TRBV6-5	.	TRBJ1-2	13	ASRPPGQPNYGYT
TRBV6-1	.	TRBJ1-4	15	ASSENLSGGANEKLF
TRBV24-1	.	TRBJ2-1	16	ATSDLAPAGQGVNEQF
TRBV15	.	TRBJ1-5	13	ATSSGTPSNQPQH
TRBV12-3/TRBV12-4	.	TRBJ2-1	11	ASDRGPKIEQF
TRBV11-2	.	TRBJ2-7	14	ASSLVVSAGGYEQY
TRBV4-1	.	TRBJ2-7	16	ASSQDYSGQGAGYEQY
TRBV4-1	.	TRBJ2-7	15	ASSHDGWDRGGYEQY
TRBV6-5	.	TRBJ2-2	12	ASSPPGNTGELF
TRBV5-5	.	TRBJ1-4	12	ASSLRGTNEKLF
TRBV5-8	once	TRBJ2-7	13	ASSSGGGDVYEQY
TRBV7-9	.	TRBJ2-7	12	ASSSKLVGDEQY
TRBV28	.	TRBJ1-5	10	ASSLMSQPQH
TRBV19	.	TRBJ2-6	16	ASSSAGTGVSGANVLT
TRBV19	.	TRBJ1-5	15	ASSLQGIPLSNQPQH
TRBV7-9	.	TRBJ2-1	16	ASSLGGVTYPNYNEQF
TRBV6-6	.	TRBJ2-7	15	ASSLEAQRLGTYEQY